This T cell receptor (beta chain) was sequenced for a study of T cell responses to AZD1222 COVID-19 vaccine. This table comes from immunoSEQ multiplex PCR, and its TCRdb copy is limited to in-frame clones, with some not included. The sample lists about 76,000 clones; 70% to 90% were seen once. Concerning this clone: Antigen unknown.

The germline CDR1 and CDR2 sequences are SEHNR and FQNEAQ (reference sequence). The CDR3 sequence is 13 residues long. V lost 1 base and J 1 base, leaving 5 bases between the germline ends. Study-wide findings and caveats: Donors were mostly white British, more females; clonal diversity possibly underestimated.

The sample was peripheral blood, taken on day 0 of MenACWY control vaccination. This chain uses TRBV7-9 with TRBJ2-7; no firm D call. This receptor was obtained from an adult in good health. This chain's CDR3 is CASSLDQSYEQYF. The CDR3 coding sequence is TGTGCCAGCAGCTTAGACCAGTCCTACGAGCAGTACTTC.